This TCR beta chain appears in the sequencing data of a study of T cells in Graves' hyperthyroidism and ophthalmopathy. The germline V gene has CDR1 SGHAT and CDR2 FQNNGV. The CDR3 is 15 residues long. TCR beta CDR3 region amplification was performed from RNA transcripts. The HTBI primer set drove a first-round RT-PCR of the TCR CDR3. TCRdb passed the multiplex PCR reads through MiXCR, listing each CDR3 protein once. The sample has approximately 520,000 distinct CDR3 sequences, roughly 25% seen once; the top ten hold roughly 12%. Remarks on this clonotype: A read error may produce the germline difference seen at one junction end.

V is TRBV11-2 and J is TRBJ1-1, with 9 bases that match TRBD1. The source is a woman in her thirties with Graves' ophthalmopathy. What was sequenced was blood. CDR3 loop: CASSLRGTGWPEAFF. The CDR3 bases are TGCGCCAGCAGCTTGAGAGGGACAGGGTGGCCTGAAGCTTTCTTT. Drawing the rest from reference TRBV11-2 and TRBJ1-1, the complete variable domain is EAGVAQSPRYKIIEKRQSVAFWCNPISGHATLYWYQQILGQGPKLLIQFQNNGVVDDSQLPKDRFSAERLKGVDSTLKIQPAKLEDSAVYLCASSLRGTGWPEAFFGQGTRLTVV.